Below are 27 T cell receptor beta chains sequenced from a single sample in a study of CD8+CD57+ T cells in acquired aplastic anemia. Genomic DNA served as template for TCR beta VDJ and CDR3 profiling. TCRdb reprocessed the reads via MiXCR and lists one record per CDR3 protein. The sample lists around 250,000 distinct CDR3 sequences; 50% to 70% were seen once. The sequenced sample was sorted CD4+, CD8+, or CD8+CD57+ T cells (not recorded which) from PBMCs. The receptors originated from a human donor with severe aplastic anemia or a healthy control (not recorded which).

CDR3 sequence: CSAKDAGTGVPRAFF. Written as DNA, the CDR3 is TGCAGTGCTAAGGACGCCGGGACAGGGGTGCCTAGAGCTTTCTTT. The chain has TRBV20-1 and TRBJ1-1; TRBD1 matches 10 bases. Per germline, CDR1 DFQATT and CDR2 SNEGSKA (reference sequence). The V segment lost 4 bases and the J segment 10 bases; nucleotides outside the gene matches: 15. This CDR3 has 15 amino acids.

The chain has TRBV6-5 and TRBJ2-7; 10 bases are a match to TRBD1. After removal of 5 bases from V and 7 bases from J, the junction contained 11 bases not matched to a gene. Germline V CDR1 and CDR2: MNHEY, SVGAGI. This CDR3 spans 15 amino acids. The CDR3 DNA is TGTGCCAGCAGTCAACCCGGGACAGGGGCGGGGGAGCAGTACTTC. It specifies CASSQPGTGAGEQYF.

This rearrangement joins TRBV6-5 to TRBJ1-1, with D maybe TRBD1 (5 bases). CDR3 length equals 12 residues. Trimming left V 8 bases short and J 1 base short, with 8 bases between. Germline V gene data show CDR1 as MNHEY and CDR2 as SVGAGI. The CDR3 reads CASGAENTEAFF. In nucleotides, the CDR3 is TGTGCCAGCGGGGCAGAGAACACTGAAGCTTTCTTT.

In this sample, this clonotype turned up many times. The chain uses TRBV5-8 and TRBJ2-7, with 10 bases lining up with TRBD1. Germline lookup yields CDR1 SGHTS and CDR2 YDEGEE. The V and J ends lost 3 bases and 0 bases, in that order; junction bases with no gene match: 9. CDR3 length equals 17 residues. CDR3 nucleotides: TGTGCCAGCAGCTCCACCGGGACAGGGGCCAACTCCTACGAGCAGTACTTC. Translation gives CASSSTGTGANSYEQYF.

This chain uses TRBV7-2 with TRBJ2-3, with 8 bases that match TRBD2. The CDR3 runs to 14 residues. Looked up from germline, CDR1 is SGHTA and CDR2 is FQGNSA. V dropped 5 bases and J dropped 6; count of bases not matched to a gene: 7. The CDR3 nucleotides are TGTGCCAGCAGCATGGGGACTAGAGGCGATACGCAGTATTTT. Amino acids: CASSMGTRGDTQYF.

Only a few counts were recorded for this clonotype. The V gene is TRBV7-9, the J gene TRBJ2-2; no clear D. There are 14 residues in the CDR3. From germline, CDR1 is SEHNR and CDR2 FQNEAQ (reference sequence). Trimming shortened V by 2 bases and J by 0 bases, and 4 bases separated the two germline ends. CDR3 region: CASSLRANTGELFF. In nucleotides, the CDR3 is TGTGCCAGCAGCTTAAGGGCGAACACCGGGGAGCTGTTTTTT.

The rearrangement links TRBV7-8 to TRBJ1-5; D is unresolved. The CDR3 is made up of 15 amino acids. Germline assignment: CDR1 SGHVS and CDR2 FQNEAQ. The ends were cut back, 2 bases at V and 2 bases at J, with 10 bases in the middle. CDR3 coding DNA: TGTGCCAGCAGCTTATTTGCAAGCGGCAATCAGCCCCAGCATTTT. Residues: CASSLFASGNQPQHF.

The chain couples TRBV7-9 to TRBJ2-2; D is perhaps TRBD1 or TRBD2 (6 bases each). V was clipped by 2 bases and J by 4 bases, with 14 bases between them. CDR1 and CDR2 from the germline V gene are SEHNR and FQNEAQ (reference sequence). CDR3 size: 16 residues. This CDR3 is CASSLWGKGGTGELFF. In DNA, the CDR3 is TGTGCCAGCAGCTTATGGGGAAAGGGGGGCACCGGGGAGCTGTTTTTT. Using reference TRBV7-9 and TRBJ2-2 for the parts outside the CDR3, the full variable domain is DTGVSQNPRHKITKRGQNVTFRCDPISEHNRLYWYRQTLGQGPEFLTYFQNEAQLEKSRLLSDRFSAERPKGSFSTLEIQRTEQGDSAMYLCASSLWGKGGTGELFFGEGSRLTVL.

V is TRBV29-1 and J is TRBJ1-2; D remains unclear. Trimming left V 6 bases short and J 6 bases short, with 11 bases between. This CDR3 has 11 residues. The germline V gene has CDR1 SQVTM and CDR2 ANQGSEA. Here the CDR3 reads CSVVDPDGYTF. Here the CDR3 DNA reads TGCAGCGTGGTGGACCCGGATGGCTACACCTTC.

The V call is TRBV25-1, the J call TRBJ2-3; unclear D gene. CDR1 is MGHDK, CDR2 SYGVNS, per germline. V gave up 2 bases and J gave up 2 bases, with 8 bases separating them. The CDR3 has 14 amino acids. The CDR3 DNA is TGTGCCAGCAGTGAAGGCTATTACACAGATACGCAGTATTTT. This encodes CASSEGYYTDTQYF. Full variable domain (remainder filled in from reference TRBV25-1 and TRBJ2-3): EADIYQTPRYLVIGTGKKITLECSQTMGHDKMYWYQQDPGMELHLIHYSYGVNSTEKGDLSSESTVSRIRTEHFPLTLESARPSHTSQYLCASSEGYYTDTQYFGPGTRLTVL.

The chain links TRBV19 to TRBJ2-7, with D possibly matching TRBD1 (6 bases). Germline V CDR1 and CDR2: LNHDA, SQIVND (reference sequence). The V end lost 4 bases, the J end lost 2 bases, and 12 bases lay between the germline ends. This CDR3 has 14 amino acids. CDR3 nucleotide sequence: TGTGCCAGTAGTAAGGGACATCTAGCCTACGAGCAGTACTTC. It translates to CASSKGHLAYEQYF.

This clonotype was picked up a small number of times. The chain links TRBV20-1 to TRBJ2-1; 9 bases line up with TRBD1. The CDR3 has 13 amino acids. The germline CDR1 and CDR2 sequences are DFQATT and SNEGSKA (reference sequence). With 3 bases clipped from V and 8 bases from J, the junction kept 5 bases outside the gene matches. CDR3 sequence reads: CSASGTGLDEQFF. The CDR3 DNA reads TGCAGTGCTAGCGGGACAGGGCTCGATGAGCAGTTCTTC.

This clonotype has ten or more counts. The chain employs TRBV3-1 and TRBJ1-2; possibly TRBD1 for D (6 bases). V lost 0 bases and J lost 10, with 18 bases in between. The CDR3 sequence is 15 residues long. Germline assignment: CDR1 LGHDT and CDR2 YNNKEL (reference sequence). In DNA, the CDR3 is TGTGCCAGCAGCCAAGATCCCTGGACAGCAGAAGTCTACACCTTC. It specifies CASSQDPWTAEVYTF.

In this sample, this clonotype turned up once. The V call is TRBV6-5, the J call TRBJ2-3, with 11 nucleotides matching TRBD2. The CDR3 has 15 residues. With 6 bases clipped from V and 3 bases from J, the junction kept 5 bases outside the gene matches. Germline V CDR1 and CDR2: MNHEY, SVGAGI. Written as DNA, the CDR3 is TGTGCCAGCAGATTGGGACTAGCGGAAACAGATACGCAGTATTTT. This codes for CASRLGLAETDTQYF.

The chain carries TRBV7-6 and TRBJ2-7; no reliable D call. CDR1 and CDR2 from the germline V gene are SGHVS and FNYEAQ. Trimming took off 6 bases at V and 0 bases at J, with 12 bases between the two ends. The CDR3 contains 14 residues. The CDR3 DNA reads TGTGCCAGCAGACCACAGACTCCCTCCTACGAGCAGTACTTC. The encoded protein is CASRPQTPSYEQYF.

The CDR3 region has the DNA TGTGCCAGTCGCAAGAACAGCCCAGTGAACACTGAAGCTTTCTTT. It is translated as CASRKNSPVNTEAFF. This chain connects TRBV19 to TRBJ1-1; no definite D call. V was clipped by 8 bases and J by 0 bases, with 16 bases between them. Germline lookup yields CDR1 LNHDA and CDR2 SQIVND (reference sequence). This CDR3 comprises 15 residues.

This clonotype was seen at least ten times. J is TRBJ2-5 and V is TRBV13, with 9 bases lining up with TRBD2. This CDR3 has 16 residues. Unmatched junction bases numbered 7, after V lost 1 base and J lost 4 bases. Germline CDR1 is PRHDT and CDR2 is FYEKMQ (reference sequence). The CDR3 DNA follows: TGTGCCAGCAGCTTAGCCCTTAGCGGGGGAGGAGAGACCCAGTACTTC. This translates into CASSLALSGGGETQYF.

The chain joins TRBV29-1 to TRBJ2-7; 9 positions match TRBD1. Per germline, CDR1 SQVTM and CDR2 ANQGSEA. This CDR3 is 15 amino acids long. J was trimmed by 5 bases and V by 5 bases; bases with no gene match: 13. The CDR3 is CSVIGQTGGVDEQYF. DNA for the CDR3: TGCAGCGTTATTGGTCAAACAGGGGGCGTCGACGAGCAGTACTTC.

V and J are TRBV7-3 and TRBJ1-2; no firm D call. The ends were cut back, 6 bases at V and 3 bases at J, with 17 bases in the middle. The CDR3 extends over 15 amino acids. Germline V gene sequence: CDR1 SGHTA, CDR2 FQGTGA. CDR3 residues: CASSSATSNYYGYTF. The CDR3 DNA follows: TGTGCCAGCAGTTCCGCCACCTCCAACTACTATGGCTACACCTTC.

The gene calls are TRBV20-1 and TRBJ1-1; D remains unclear. V was pared by 6 bases and J by 4 bases, with 6 bases between. The CDR3 has 10 residues. Germline V lookup: CDR1 DFQATT, CDR2 SNEGSKA (reference sequence). CDR3 sequence reads: CSAGSTEAFF. The DNA for the CDR3 is TGCAGTGCGGGTTCCACTGAAGCTTTCTTT.

The chain carries TRBV24-1 and TRBJ2-1, with TRBD1 matching over 8 bases. The CDR3 contains 15 residues. Germline V gene data show CDR1 as KGHDR and CDR2 as SFDVKD. The V and J ends lost 3 bases and 7 bases, in that order; junction bases with no gene match: 7. The CDR3 loop is CATSDRTGLINEQFF. CDR3 DNA: TGTGCCACCAGTGATAGGACAGGGCTCATAAATGAGCAGTTCTTC.

This clonotype was recorded a few times. The rearrangement uses TRBV5-1 and TRBJ1-6; D perhaps matches TRBD1 (5 bases). The CDR3 contains 14 residues. The germline V gene encodes CDR1 SGHRS and CDR2 YFSETQ. The V end was cut by 4 bases, the J end by 8 bases, with 13 bases between. The CDR3 DNA reads TGCGCCAGCAGCCCCGGGCAGGGTTATTCACCCCTCCACTTT. It yields the protein CASSPGQGYSPLHF.

Only a few counts were recorded for this clonotype. This chain joins TRBV7-2 and TRBJ1-1; 11 nucleotides align to TRBD1. CDR1 is SGHTA and CDR2 is FQGNSA in the germline V gene. With 3 bases clipped from V and 6 bases from J, the junction kept 6 bases outside the gene matches. The CDR3 is made up of 15 amino acids. Here the CDR3 reads CASSLGTGGFSEAFF. In nucleotides, the CDR3 is TGTGCCAGCAGCTTGGGGACAGGGGGGTTCTCTGAAGCTTTCTTT.

The V call is TRBV20-1, the J call TRBJ2-7, with D perhaps matching TRBD2 (7 bases). CDR1 DFQATT and CDR2 SNEGSKA come from the germline V gene (reference sequence). The CDR3 sequence is 12 residues long. Trimming stripped 6 bases from V and 7 bases from J, with 16 bases between. The CDR3 here is CSASGGGGEQYF. CDR3 sequence (DNA): TGCAGTGCCTCTGGAGGGGGGGGAGAGCAGTACTTC.

The chain links TRBV2 to TRBJ2-7, with TRBD2 matching over 8 bases. Germline CDR1 and CDR2: SNHLY and FYNNEI. The CDR3 runs to 13 residues. J was trimmed by 2 bases and V by 6 bases; bases with no gene match: 3. The CDR3 protein is CASRPGLAYEQYF. CDR3 DNA sequence: TGTGCCAGCAGACCGGGACTAGCCTACGAGCAGTACTTC.

The table lists this clonotype with a few counts. The chain combines TRBV7-8 with TRBJ2-1, with TRBD2 matching over 7 bases. The germline V gene encodes CDR1 SGHVS and CDR2 FQNEAQ. J gave up 7 bases and V 3 bases, and 9 bases lay outside the gene matches. The CDR3 is made up of 15 amino acids. As DNA, the CDR3 is TGTGCCAGCAGCTTGGATCGGACTAGTGGGAATGAGCAGTTCTTC. Residues: CASSLDRTSGNEQFF.

The J gene is TRBJ2-1, the V gene TRBV10-3; 10 bases match TRBD2. The germline CDR1 and CDR2 sequences are ENHRY and SYGVKD. CDR3 length equals 14 residues. Trimming took 6 bases from V and 10 from J; bases not matched to a gene: 9. CDR3: CAISIAGGEGEQFF. DNA of the CDR3: TGTGCCATCAGCATAGCGGGAGGAGAGGGGGAGCAGTTCTTC.